This is a list of T cell receptor beta chains from one sample in a study of glioma-infiltrating T cells. MiXCR was run by TCRdb on the multiplex PCR reads, yielding one entry per CDR3 protein. The sample shows about 180,000 distinct CDR3 sequences, around 42% of them seen only once. Sequencing input: glioma tissue, nonneoplastic brain tissue, or PBMCs (not recorded which). These receptors were collected from a human donor with low-grade glioma or glioblastoma, undergoing nonglioma brain surgery, or in good health (not recorded which). Each CDR3 is given with its conserved first and last residue. The order of the fields is clone size, V gene, D gene, J gene, CDR3 DNA, CDR3 protein. A D gene is named only where the DNA matches it firmly. The size entry is marked missing in some rows and otherwise reads once, few, many or a size class.

abundance: many
v_gene: TRBV28
d_gene: .
j_gene: TRBJ2-7
CDR3nt: TGTGCCAGCAGTTTAATCGGAGAGAACTCCTACGAGCAGTACTTC
CDR3aa: CASSLIGENSYEQYF

abundance: many
v_gene: TRBV28
d_gene: TRBD2
j_gene: TRBJ2-7
CDR3nt: TGTGCCAGCAGTTTATGGACTAGCGGGAACTACGAGCAGTACTTC
CDR3aa: CASSLWTSGNYEQYF

abundance: many
v_gene: TRBV2
d_gene: .
j_gene: TRBJ1-1
CDR3nt: TGTGCCAGCAGTGACCGGATGGGGAACACTGAAGCTTTCTTT
CDR3aa: CASSDRMGNTEAFF

abundance: many
v_gene: TRBV20-1
d_gene: TRBD2
j_gene: TRBJ2-5
CDR3nt: TGCAGTGCGTATAGTCCTAGCGGGAGCGGTGAGACCCAGTACTTC
CDR3aa: CSAYSPSGSGETQYF

abundance: few
v_gene: TRBV19
d_gene: .
j_gene: TRBJ2-1
CDR3nt: TGTGCCAGTAGTATCAGCAGGACAGCTACCTACAATGAGCAGTTCTTC
CDR3aa: CASSISRTATYNEQFF

abundance: many
v_gene: TRBV6-2/TRBV6-3
d_gene: .
j_gene: TRBJ2-1
CDR3nt: TGTGCCAGCAGTTACTCGTGGGACGGAAGGGGCAATGAGCAGTTCTTC
CDR3aa: CASSYSWDGRGNEQFF

abundance: once
v_gene: TRBV6-1
d_gene: TRBD2
j_gene: TRBJ2-3
CDR3nt: TGTGCCAGCAGTGAACACCTAGCGGAGGTCAAAGATAAGCAGTATTTT
CDR3aa: CASSEHLAEVKDKQYF

abundance: many
v_gene: TRBV28
d_gene: .
j_gene: TRBJ1-5
CDR3nt: TGTGCCAGCAGTTTCCCTGGTATACTGAGCAATCAGCCCCAGCATTTT
CDR3aa: CASSFPGILSNQPQHF

abundance: many
v_gene: TRBV6-4
d_gene: TRBD1
j_gene: TRBJ2-1
CDR3nt: TGTGCCAGCAGCCCTCACAGGGGCGATGAGCAGTTCTTC
CDR3aa: CASSPHRGDEQFF

abundance: few
v_gene: TRBV29-1
d_gene: .
j_gene: TRBJ1-1
CDR3nt: TGCAGCGGGGGGGACGGCAACACTGAAGCTTTCTTT
CDR3aa: CSGGDGNTEAFF

abundance: few
v_gene: TRBV29-1
d_gene: .
j_gene: TRBJ2-7
CDR3nt: TGCAGCGTTGAAACAGGGGCGACTAGTTACGAGCAGTACTTC
CDR3aa: CSVETGATSYEQYF

abundance: many
v_gene: TRBV20-1
d_gene: TRBD2
j_gene: TRBJ2-3
CDR3nt: TGCAGTGCCGGGGACTACCAGGCGAAAGATACGCAGTATTTT
CDR3aa: CSAGDYQAKDTQYF

abundance: many
v_gene: TRBV28
d_gene: TRBD1
j_gene: TRBJ2-7
CDR3nt: TGTGCCAGCAGTGAGGGGTGGAATAGGGGGCGGCGGTACGAGCAGTACTTC
CDR3aa: CASSEGWNRGRRYEQYF

abundance: .
v_gene: TRBV27
d_gene: TRBD2
j_gene: TRBJ2-3
CDR3nt: TGTGCCAGCAGTCTACTTCGACTAGCGGGAGCTTGGGATACGCAGTATTTT
CDR3aa: CASSLLRLAGAWDTQYF

abundance: .
v_gene: TRBV20-1
d_gene: TRBD2
j_gene: TRBJ2-3
CDR3nt: TGCAGTGCTGGTCCTAGGGCGCTAGCGGGAACAGATACGCAGTATTTT
CDR3aa: CSAGPRALAGTDTQYF

abundance: .
v_gene: TRBV5-1
d_gene: .
j_gene: TRBJ2-1
CDR3nt: TGCGCCAGCAGCTTGCTTGATGGGGGGTACAATGAGCAGTTCTTC
CDR3aa: CASSLLDGGYNEQFF

abundance: .
v_gene: TRBV12-3/TRBV12-4
d_gene: .
j_gene: TRBJ2-2
CDR3nt: TGTGCCAGCAGTCGCCTAGGGTACACCGGGGAGCTGTTTTTT
CDR3aa: CASSRLGYTGELFF

abundance: many
v_gene: TRBV4-1
d_gene: .
j_gene: TRBJ2-7
CDR3nt: TGCGCCAGCAGCCAGACAGGATCTCCAACCTACGAGCAGTACTTC
CDR3aa: CASSQTGSPTYEQYF

abundance: .
v_gene: TRBV20-1
d_gene: TRBD2
j_gene: TRBJ2-3
CDR3nt: TGCAGTGCTAGCCCGGGACTAGCGGGAGTATTGGATACGCAGTATTTT
CDR3aa: CSASPGLAGVLDTQYF

abundance: many
v_gene: TRBV10-3
d_gene: TRBD1
j_gene: TRBJ2-7
CDR3nt: TGTGCCATCAGTGAGGCCGGGACAGACTACGAGCAGTACTTC
CDR3aa: CAISEAGTDYEQYF

abundance: .
v_gene: TRBV29-1
d_gene: .
j_gene: TRBJ2-3
CDR3nt: TGCAGCCAGTCAGACGGTTCCAAAGATACGCAGTATTTT
CDR3aa: CSQSDGSKDTQYF

abundance: many
v_gene: TRBV7-6
d_gene: TRBD1
j_gene: TRBJ2-5
CDR3nt: TGTGCCAGCAGCCTGACAGGGTTTTCAATAGAGACCCAGTACTTC
CDR3aa: CASSLTGFSIETQYF

abundance: .
v_gene: TRBV18
d_gene: TRBD1
j_gene: TRBJ2-1
CDR3nt: TGTGCCAGCTCAGACACAGGGGGCAGCGACAATGAGCAGTTCTTC
CDR3aa: CASSDTGGSDNEQFF

abundance: .
v_gene: TRBV11-1
d_gene: .
j_gene: TRBJ2-5
CDR3nt: TGTGCCAGCAGCTCAGGCCCCGGTCGTCTAGATCAAGAGACCCAGTACTTC
CDR3aa: CASSSGPGRLDQETQYF

abundance: few
v_gene: TRBV19
d_gene: TRBD1
j_gene: TRBJ2-2
CDR3nt: TGTGCCAGTAGAAGGACAGGGGACACCGGGGAGCTGTTTTTT
CDR3aa: CASRRTGDTGELFF

abundance: .
v_gene: TRBV9
d_gene: TRBD2
j_gene: TRBJ2-1
CDR3nt: TGTGCCAGCAGCGTAGAACTAGCGGGAGTAGGAAATGAGCAGTTCTTC
CDR3aa: CASSVELAGVGNEQFF

abundance: few
v_gene: TRBV19
d_gene: TRBD2
j_gene: TRBJ2-1
CDR3nt: TGTGCCAGTAGTATCCCGGGACTAGCGGATAGAATTTACAATGAGCAGTTCTTC
CDR3aa: CASSIPGLADRIYNEQFF

abundance: .
v_gene: TRBV20-1
d_gene: .
j_gene: TRBJ2-2
CDR3nt: TGCAGTGCTAGCGTTACACAAAACACCGGGGAGCTGTTTTTT
CDR3aa: CSASVTQNTGELFF

abundance: .
v_gene: TRBV6-1
d_gene: TRBD1
j_gene: TRBJ1-5
CDR3nt: TGTGCCAGCAGTGAAGCGCGTTACAGGGGGAGCAATCAGCCCCAGCGTTTT
CDR3aa: CASSEARYRGSNQPQRF

abundance: .
v_gene: TRBV29-1
d_gene: .
j_gene: TRBJ1-1
CDR3nt: TGCAGAGTGCGTAGGACGGTGAACACTGAAGCTTTCTTT
CDR3aa: CRVRRTVNTEAFF

abundance: .
v_gene: TRBV5-1
d_gene: .
j_gene: TRBJ2-3
CDR3nt: TGCGCCAGCAAACGGGCGTCTGGCACAGATACGCAGTATTTT
CDR3aa: CASKRASGTDTQYF

abundance: .
v_gene: TRBV7-9
d_gene: .
j_gene: TRBJ1-1
CDR3nt: TGTGCCAGCAGCTTAGCGACCGGGACGGGGAACACTGAAGCTTTCTTT
CDR3aa: CASSLATGTGNTEAFF

abundance: .
v_gene: TRBV6-6
d_gene: .
j_gene: TRBJ1-2
CDR3nt: TGTGCCAGCAGCAAACAGGATCCCTATGGATACATCTTC
CDR3aa: CASSKQDPYGYIF

abundance: few
v_gene: TRBV28
d_gene: .
j_gene: TRBJ2-2
CDR3nt: TGTGCCAGCAGTTTAGAGGGGCGAGTCGGGGAGCTGTTTTTT
CDR3aa: CASSLEGRVGELFF

abundance: few
v_gene: TRBV9
d_gene: TRBD1
j_gene: TRBJ2-7
CDR3nt: TGTGCCAGCAGCGTAGGGACAGGGGCCTACGAGCAGTACTTC
CDR3aa: CASSVGTGAYEQYF

abundance: .
v_gene: TRBV2
d_gene: TRBD2
j_gene: TRBJ2-7
CDR3nt: TGTGCCAGCAGTGAATCAACCCGGGAGGAGTACTTC
CDR3aa: CASSESTREEYF

abundance: many
v_gene: TRBV5-1
d_gene: TRBD1
j_gene: TRBJ2-7
CDR3nt: TGCGCCAGCAGGTTCACAGGGGGATACGAGCAGTACTTC
CDR3aa: CASRFTGGYEQYF

abundance: .
v_gene: TRBV7-2
d_gene: TRBD2
j_gene: TRBJ2-3
CDR3nt: TGTGCCAGCAGCTTAGTACGGGCGGGAGGTACAGATACGCAGTATTTT
CDR3aa: CASSLVRAGGTDTQYF

abundance: medium-sized
v_gene: TRBV27
d_gene: .
j_gene: TRBJ2-5
CDR3nt: TGTGCCAGCAGAAATTCGTACCAAGAGACCCAGTACTTC
CDR3aa: CASRNSYQETQYF

abundance: few
v_gene: TRBV19
d_gene: TRBD1
j_gene: TRBJ1-5
CDR3nt: TGTGCCAGTAGTCCAACGGGACAGGGGGTCAATCAGCCCCAGCATTTT
CDR3aa: CASSPTGQGVNQPQHF

abundance: few
v_gene: TRBV5-4
d_gene: .
j_gene: TRBJ2-7
CDR3nt: TGTGCCAGCAGCTTGACCGGGCGGGACGAGCAGTACTTC
CDR3aa: CASSLTGRDEQYF

abundance: many
v_gene: TRBV20-1
d_gene: .
j_gene: TRBJ1-2
CDR3nt: TGCAGTGCTAGATCCGCCCTCGGGCAGCACTATGGCTACACCTTC
CDR3aa: CSARSALGQHYGYTF

abundance: many
v_gene: TRBV20-1
d_gene: TRBD2
j_gene: TRBJ2-3
CDR3nt: TGCAGTGCCCCGCCGGGCCTGGCTAGCGGGATGACGGGGACAGATACGCAGTATTTT
CDR3aa: CSAPPGLASGMTGTDTQYF

abundance: .
v_gene: TRBV7-9
d_gene: TRBD1
j_gene: TRBJ1-5
CDR3nt: TGTGCCACCACTTCGCTACAGGGGGATCAGCCCCATCATTTT
CDR3aa: CATTSLQGDQPHHF

abundance: once
v_gene: TRBV2
d_gene: .
j_gene: TRBJ2-1
CDR3nt: TGTGCCAGCAGTGACGAAGTGACTATCGTTAATGAGCAGTTCTTC
CDR3aa: CASSDEVTIVNEQFF

abundance: many
v_gene: TRBV6-1
d_gene: .
j_gene: TRBJ2-3
CDR3nt: TGTGCCAGCATGGCCGGTGAAGATACGCAGTATTTT
CDR3aa: CASMAGEDTQYF

abundance: .
v_gene: TRBV4-2
d_gene: .
j_gene: TRBJ2-7
CDR3nt: TGTGCCGCGCACACGTCGCAGGCGCCCTACGAGCAGTACTTC
CDR3aa: CAAHTSQAPYEQYF

abundance: .
v_gene: TRBV18
d_gene: .
j_gene: TRBJ1-1
CDR3nt: TGTGCCAGCTCACCGACGACAGGAACGAACACTGAAGCTTTCTTT
CDR3aa: CASSPTTGTNTEAFF

abundance: .
v_gene: TRBV2
d_gene: .
j_gene: TRBJ2-1
CDR3nt: TGTGCCAGCAGGACTAGTTTATACAATGAGCAGTTCTTC
CDR3aa: CASRTSLYNEQFF

abundance: .
v_gene: TRBV27
d_gene: .
j_gene: TRBJ2-7
CDR3nt: TGTGCCAGCAGTCACCAGACCTCCTACGAGCAGTACTTC
CDR3aa: CASSHQTSYEQYF

abundance: few
v_gene: TRBV5-1
d_gene: TRBD2
j_gene: TRBJ2-5
CDR3nt: TGCGCCAGCAGCTACATAGCGGGACGGCAAGAGACCCAGTACTTC
CDR3aa: CASSYIAGRQETQYF

abundance: .
v_gene: TRBV29-1
d_gene: TRBD2
j_gene: TRBJ2-1
CDR3nt: TGCAGCGTTTTCATCGGGGGAGGGCGGTACAATGAGCAGTTCTTC
CDR3aa: CSVFIGGGRYNEQFF

abundance: .
v_gene: TRBV5-1
d_gene: .
j_gene: TRBJ2-2
CDR3nt: TGCGCCAGCAGCCCCGGAGGAGGCGGTCCCACCGGGGAGCTGTTTTTT
CDR3aa: CASSPGGGGPTGELFF

abundance: .
v_gene: TRBV5-4
d_gene: .
j_gene: TRBJ1-2
CDR3nt: TGTGCCAGCAGCTTGTGGTATGGCTACACCTTC
CDR3aa: CASSLWYGYTF

abundance: few
v_gene: TRBV27
d_gene: .
j_gene: TRBJ2-6
CDR3nt: TGTGCCAGCAATCCGACCGGGACCGCTTCTGGGGCCAACGTCCTGACTTTC
CDR3aa: CASNPTGTASGANVLTF